These 5 T cell receptor beta chains were all obtained from the same sample, sequenced in a study of T-cell memory formation after mild COVID-19. TCRdb reanalysed the 5' RACE reads using MiXCR and keeps one entry per CDR3 protein. The data show fewer than 400,000 distinct CDR3 sequences, approximately 13% seen once. Material: PBMCs or a T cell subset sorted from them (not recorded which). Receptors were obtained from a man between 18 and 29 years old who had mild COVID-19 (a few samples of this study predate the infection). Cell type and time point are not known.

This clonotype has more than one count but fewer than ten. The chain recombines TRBV18 with TRBJ2-7, with a possible D match to TRBD2 (7 bases). Germline-derived CDR1 and CDR2 are KGHSH and LQKENI. Trimming removed 0 bases at V and 7 bases at J, with 19 bases between. The CDR3 extends over 16 amino acids. The CDR3 is CASSPPGGNRDREQYV. In DNA form, the CDR3 reads TGTGCCAGCTCACCACCCGGGGGGAACAGGGATCGGGAGCAGTACGTC.

This clonotype was detected many times. The genes are TRBV7-2 and TRBJ2-5; the D is unclear. Germline loops: CDR1 SGHTA, CDR2 FQGNSA. The ends were cut back, 2 bases at V and 2 bases at J, with 6 bases in the middle. The CDR3 is 13 amino acids. CDR3 region: CASSLQRQETQYF. Here the CDR3 DNA reads TGTGCCAGCAGCTTACAAAGACAAGAGACCCAGTACTTC.

V and J are TRBV12-3 or TRBV12-4 and TRBJ1-4; D is undetermined. The CDR3 is 14 residues long. Trimming stripped 5 bases from V and 2 bases from J, with 9 bases between. CDR3 in amino acids: CASSHFGTNEKLFF. The DNA of the CDR3 is TGTGCCAGCAGTCACTTCGGTACTAATGAAAAACTGTTTTTT.

This clonotype appeared a few times. V gene TRBV28 combines with J gene TRBJ1-3, with a weak D call TRBD1 (6 bases). V was cut by 6 bases and J by 4 bases, with 13 bases left in between. Germline CDR1 reads MDHEN; CDR2 reads SYDVKM. The CDR3 spans 14 residues. CDR3 sequence: CASRLTGSGNTIYF. CDR3 nucleotides: TGTGCCAGCAGGCTTACAGGGTCCGGAAACACCATATATTTT. The full variable domain, in which reference TRBV28 and TRBJ1-3 provide the parts outside the CDR3, is DVKVTQSSRYLVKRTGEKVFLECVQDMDHENMFWYRQDPGLGLRLIYFSYDVKMKEKGDIPEGYSVSREKKERFSLILESASTNQTSMYLCASRLTGSGNTIYFGEGSWLTVV.

In this sample, this clonotype turned up a few times. The chain has TRBV29-1 and TRBJ2-2; D possibly uses TRBD1 or TRBD2 (5 bases each). The germline V and J ends were trimmed by 1 base and 6 bases, with 15 bases remaining between them. The CDR3 extends over 15 amino acids. The germline V gene encodes CDR1 SQVTM and CDR2 ANQGSEA. The CDR3 region has the DNA TGCAGCGTTGAAGGAGGGGACCTCGGCCCCGGGGAGCTGTTTTTT. It encodes CSVEGGDLGPGELFF.